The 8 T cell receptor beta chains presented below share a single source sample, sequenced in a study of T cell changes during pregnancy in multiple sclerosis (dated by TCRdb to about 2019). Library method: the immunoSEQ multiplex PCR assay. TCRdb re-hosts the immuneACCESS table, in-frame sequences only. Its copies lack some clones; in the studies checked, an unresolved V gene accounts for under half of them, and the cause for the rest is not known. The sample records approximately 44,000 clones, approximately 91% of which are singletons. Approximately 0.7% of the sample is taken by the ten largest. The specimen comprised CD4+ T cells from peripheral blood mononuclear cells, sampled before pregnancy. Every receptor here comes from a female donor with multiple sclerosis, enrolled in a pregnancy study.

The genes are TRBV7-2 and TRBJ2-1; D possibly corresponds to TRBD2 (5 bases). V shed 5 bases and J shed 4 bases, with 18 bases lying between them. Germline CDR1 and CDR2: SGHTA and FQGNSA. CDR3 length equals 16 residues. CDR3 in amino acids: CASSQQSPSGYNEQFF. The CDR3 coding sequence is TGTGCCAGCAGCCAACAAAGCCCGTCGGGATACAATGAGCAGTTCTTC.

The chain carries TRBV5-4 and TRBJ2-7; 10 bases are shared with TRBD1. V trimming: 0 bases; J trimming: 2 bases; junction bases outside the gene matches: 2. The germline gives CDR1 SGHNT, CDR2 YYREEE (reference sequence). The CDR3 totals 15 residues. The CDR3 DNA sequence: TGTGCCAGCAGCTTGGGACAGGGGGCTCCCTACGAGCAGTACTTC. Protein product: CASSLGQGAPYEQYF.

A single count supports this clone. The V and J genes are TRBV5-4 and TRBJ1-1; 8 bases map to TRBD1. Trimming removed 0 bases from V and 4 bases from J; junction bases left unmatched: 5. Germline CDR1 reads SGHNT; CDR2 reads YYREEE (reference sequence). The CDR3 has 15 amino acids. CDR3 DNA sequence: TGTGCCAGCAGCTTGGGAAGGACAGGGAGCACTGAAGCTTTCTTT. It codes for CASSLGRTGSTEAFF.

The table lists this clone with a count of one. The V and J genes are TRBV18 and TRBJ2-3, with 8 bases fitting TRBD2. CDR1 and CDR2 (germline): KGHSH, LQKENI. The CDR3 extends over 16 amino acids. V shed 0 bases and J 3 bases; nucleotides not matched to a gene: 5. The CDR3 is CASSPPTRGGTDTQYF. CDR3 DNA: TGTGCCAGCTCACCACCTACCCGGGGGGGGACAGATACGCAGTATTTT.

The CDR3 protein is CASGRRLAAYNEQFF. CDR3 in DNA: TGTGCTAGTGGCCGGCGGCTAGCGGCTTACAATGAGCAGTTCTTC. The chain has TRBV12-5 and TRBJ2-1; 7 bases align to TRBD2. J gave up 4 bases and V 6 bases, and 9 bases lay outside the gene matches. Germline values: CDR1 LGHNT, CDR2 FRNRAP. The CDR3 is made up of 15 amino acids.

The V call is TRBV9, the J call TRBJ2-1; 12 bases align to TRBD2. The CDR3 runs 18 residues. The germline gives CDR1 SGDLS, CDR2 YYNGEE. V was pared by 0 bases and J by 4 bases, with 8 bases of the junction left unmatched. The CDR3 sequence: CASSVAVTSGGRYNEQFF. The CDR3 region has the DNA TGTGCCAGCAGCGTAGCTGTAACTAGCGGGGGGCGATACAATGAGCAGTTCTTC.

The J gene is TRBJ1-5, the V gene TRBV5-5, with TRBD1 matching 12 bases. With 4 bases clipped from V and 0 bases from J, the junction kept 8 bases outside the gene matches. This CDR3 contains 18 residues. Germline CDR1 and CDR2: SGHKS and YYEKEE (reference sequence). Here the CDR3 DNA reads TGTGCCAGCAGCCCGTCCGGGACAGGGGGCGTTAGCAATCAGCCCCAGCATTTT. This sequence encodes CASSPSGTGGVSNQPQHF.

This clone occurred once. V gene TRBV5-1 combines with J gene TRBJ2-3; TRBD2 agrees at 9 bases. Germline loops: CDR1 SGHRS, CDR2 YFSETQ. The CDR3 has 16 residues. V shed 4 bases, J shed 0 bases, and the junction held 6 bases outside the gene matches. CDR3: CASSNSGGRSTDTQYF. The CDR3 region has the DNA TGCGCCAGCAGCAATAGCGGGGGAAGGAGCACAGATACGCAGTATTTT.